One and the same sample provided the 15 T cell receptor beta chains below, sequenced in a study of T cell responses to AZD1222 COVID-19 vaccine. The assay was immunoSEQ multiplex PCR, and TCRdb's table has in-frame clones only and misses some. The repertoire includes approximately 70,000 clones, around 80% of them detected once, and less than 50% sits in the top ten. The sequencing here drew on peripheral blood, taken 28 days after the second AZD1222 dose. These receptors were taken from an adult who received the AZD1222 COVID-19 vaccine.

J is TRBJ2-7 and V is TRBV7-9, with 9 nucleotides matching TRBD2. V was pared by 3 bases and J by 5 bases, with 8 bases of the junction left unmatched. This CDR3 contains 15 residues. In germline, CDR1 is SEHNR, CDR2 FQNEAQ (reference sequence). DNA for the CDR3: TGTGCCAGCAGCTTCGGTAGGGGCGGGAGGGACGAGCAGTACTTC. Protein sequence: CASSFGRGGRDEQYF. The variable domain in full, with the rest retrieved from reference TRBV7-9 and TRBJ2-7, is DTGVSQNPRHKITKRGQNVTFRCDPISEHNRLYWYRQTLGQGPEFLTYFQNEAQLEKSRLLSDRFSAERPKGSFSTLEIQRTEQGDSAMYLCASSFGRGGRDEQYFGPGTRLTVT.

The table lists this clone with a few counts. The gene calls are TRBV30 and TRBJ2-3, with a weak D call TRBD2 (7 bases). The germline CDR1 and CDR2 sequences are GTSNPN and SVGIG (reference sequence). The CDR3 extends over 15 amino acids. Trimming removed 2 bases from V and 1 base from J, with 13 bases in between. CDR3 residues: CAWSTLGGRTDTQYF. CDR3 nucleotides: TGTGCCTGGAGTACCCTGGGGGGGCGCACAGATACGCAGTATTTT.

This clone was observed a few times. The chain links TRBV6-1 to TRBJ1-3; D is unresolved. The CDR3 runs 14 residues. The V gene's germline CDR1 is MNHNS and CDR2 SASEGT. V dropped 3 bases and J dropped 3 bases, with 9 bases sitting between them. The CDR3 region is CASSEWRSGNTIYF. CDR3 DNA: TGTGCCAGCAGTGAGTGGAGGAGTGGAAACACCATATATTTT.

The chain combines TRBV19 with TRBJ1-5, with a possible D match to TRBD1 (6 bases). The germline V gene has CDR1 LNHDA and CDR2 SQIVND (reference sequence). Trimming took off 7 bases at V and 6 bases at J, with 13 bases between the two ends. The CDR3 totals 13 residues. CDR3 coding DNA: TGTGCCAGTAAAGGCACAGGGATTCAGCCCCAGCATTTT. Residues: CASKGTGIQPQHF.

This clone was seen only once. CDR3: CASSERSDLPSYNEQFF. CDR3 DNA sequence: TGTGCCAGCAGTGAACGGTCGGACTTACCTTCCTACAATGAGCAGTTCTTC. This chain uses TRBV2 with TRBJ2-1, with TRBD2 as a possible D gene (5 bases). The CDR3 contains 17 residues. Germline CDR1 SNHLY, CDR2 FYNNEI. V gave up 2 bases and J gave up 1 base, with 15 bases separating them.

This clone was observed once. The rearrangement joins TRBV7-3 to TRBJ2-3, with D perhaps matching TRBD2 (5 bases). Germline values: CDR1 SGHTA, CDR2 FQGTGA. Between the trimmed V and J ends, which lost 2 bases and 3 bases, there was a span of 15 bases. The CDR3 extends over 16 amino acids. The CDR3 DNA sequence: TGTGCCAGCAGCTTAGTTTCGGGATCGGGGACAGATACGCAGTATTTT. It yields the protein CASSLVSGSGTDTQYF.

This clone has only one observation. The chain uses TRBV3-1 (or the pseudogene TRBV3-2) and TRBJ2-2, with 13 bases that match TRBD2. Unmatched junction bases numbered 3, after V lost 5 bases and J lost 3 bases. The CDR3 sequence is 16 residues long. Germline V lookup: CDR1 LGHDT, CDR2 YNNKEL (reference sequence). The CDR3 DNA is TGTGCCAGCAGCTGGACTAGCGGGAGCCACACCGGGGAGCTGTTTTTT. Translated: CASSWTSGSHTGELFF.

V usage is TRBV4-2 and J usage is TRBJ2-3; TRBD2 aligns across 7 bases. Trimming at V came to 0 bases and at J to 2 bases, leaving 8 bases not matched to a gene. The CDR3 consists of 17 residues. The germline CDR1 and CDR2 sequences are LGHNA and YNFKEQ. The DNA of the CDR3 is TGTGCCAGCAGCCAAGATGGGGGGGAGGCAACCACAGATACGCAGTATTTT. Amino acid sequence: CASSQDGGEATTDTQYF.

The chain combines TRBV5-6 with TRBJ2-7; D gene ambiguous. V lost 4 bases and J 3 bases, leaving 11 bases between the germline ends. The CDR3 contains 13 residues. Germline V gives CDR1 SGHDT, CDR2 YYEEEE. CDR3 loop: CASSLNRLYEQYF. The CDR3, as DNA: TGTGCCAGCAGCCTGAATCGACTCTACGAGCAGTACTTC.

The chain joins TRBV5-4 to TRBJ1-1; D ambiguous. CDR1 is SGHNT and CDR2 is YYREEE in the germline V gene (reference sequence). The CDR3 contains 13 residues. The V and J ends lost 2 bases and 6 bases respectively, with 11 bases between them. In DNA form, the CDR3 reads TGTGCCAGCAGCTTTTGGGGAAATCCTGAAGCTTTCTTT. It encodes CASSFWGNPEAFF. Using reference TRBV5-4 and TRBJ1-1 for the parts outside the CDR3, the full variable domain is ETGVTQSPTHLIKTRGQQVTLRCSSQSGHNTVSWYQQALGQGPQFIFQYYREEENGRGNFPPRFSGLQFPNYSSELNVNALELDDSALYLCASSFWGNPEAFFGQGTRLTVV.

To note about this clone: One end of the junction does not line up with germline, which may come from a read error. CDR3 sequence reads: CASRRGSVANVLTF. The CDR3 bases are TGTGCCAGCAGGCGTGGTTCTGTGGCCAACGTCCTGACTTTC. V and J are TRBV5-5 and TRBJ2-6; D is unclear. Germline assignment: CDR1 SGHKS and CDR2 YYEKEE (reference sequence). The CDR3 is 14 residues long. The full variable domain, its missing parts supplied by reference TRBV5-5 and TRBJ2-6, is DAGVTQSPTHLIKTRGQQVTLRCSPISGHKSVSWYQQVLGQGPQFIFQYYEKEERGRGNFPDRFSARQFPNYSSELNVNALLLGDSALYLCASRRGSVANVLTFGAGSRLTVL.

This clone turned up a few times. The chain joins TRBV29-1 to TRBJ1-3, with unresolved D. Trimming stripped 0 bases from V and 4 bases from J, with 4 bases between. The CDR3 spans 12 residues. Germline assignment: CDR1 SQVTM and CDR2 ANQGSEA. Here the CDR3 reads CSVEEAGNTIYF. The CDR3 DNA is TGCAGCGTTGAAGAAGCCGGAAACACCATATATTTT.

The rearrangement uses TRBV10-3 and TRBJ2-6; TRBD2 agrees at 9 bases. The V and J ends lost 4 bases and 0 bases, in that order; junction bases with no gene match: 10. The CDR3 is 19 amino acids. Per germline, CDR1 ENHRY and CDR2 SYGVKD. CDR3: CAISAPGIAGDSGANVLTF. The CDR3 region has the DNA TGTGCCATCAGTGCTCCCGGGATAGCGGGAGACTCTGGGGCCAACGTCCTGACTTTC.

The J gene is TRBJ2-2, the V gene TRBV5-6, with D tentatively TRBD1 or TRBD2 (5 bases each). The CDR3 has 13 amino acids. V lost 4 bases and J lost 6, with 10 bases in between. In germline, CDR1 is SGHDT, CDR2 YYEEEE. The DNA for the CDR3 is TGTGCCAGCAGCCAAGTGGGGGCCGGGGAGCTGTTTTTT. Its translation: CASSQVGAGELFF.

The chain links TRBV27 to TRBJ2-7; possibly TRBD1 for D (6 bases). Trimming took 4 bases from V and 12 from J, leaving 19 bases between them. This CDR3 spans 13 amino acids. Germline CDR1 is MNHEY and CDR2 is SMNVEV (reference sequence). The chain's CDR3 is CASSYTTGTSLYF. The CDR3 DNA follows: TGTGCCAGCAGTTATACTACCGGGACAAGTCTGTACTTC.